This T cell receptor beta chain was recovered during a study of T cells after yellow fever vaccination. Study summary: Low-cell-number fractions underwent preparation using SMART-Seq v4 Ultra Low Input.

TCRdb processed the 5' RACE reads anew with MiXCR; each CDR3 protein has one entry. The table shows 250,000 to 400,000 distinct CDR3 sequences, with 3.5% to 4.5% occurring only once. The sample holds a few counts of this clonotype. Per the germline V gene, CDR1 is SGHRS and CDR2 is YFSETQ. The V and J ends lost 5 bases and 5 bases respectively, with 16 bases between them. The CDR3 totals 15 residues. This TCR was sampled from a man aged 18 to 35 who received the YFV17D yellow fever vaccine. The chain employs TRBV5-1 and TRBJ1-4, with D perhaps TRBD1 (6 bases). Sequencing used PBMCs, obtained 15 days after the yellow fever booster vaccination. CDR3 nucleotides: TGCGCCAGCAGACCTCCGGGCAGGGGAAATGAAAAACTGTTTTTT. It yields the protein CASRPPGRGNEKLFF.